This is a list of T cell receptor beta chains from one sample in a study of beta chain features in type 1 diabetes. TCRdb's table, derived via immunoSEQ multiplex PCR, lists solely in-frame clones and lacks some. The sample lists 350,000 or so clones; around 20% were seen once. The sample taken for sequencing was naive CD4+ T cells from blood. The receptor source for this set is a woman aged 18-29 years in good health. The CDR3 runs from the conserved cysteine through the conserved F or W. The D gene is left open where the match is weak. Not every row has a clone size; where given, it reads once, few, many or a size class.

v_gene: TRBV13
abundance: NA
d_gene: NA
j_gene: TRBJ2-5
CDR3aa: CASSRGGGGQETQYF
CDR3nt: TGTGCCAGCAGCCGAGGGGGAGGGGGACAAGAGACCCAGTACTTC

v_gene: TRBV11-2
abundance: NA
d_gene: NA
j_gene: TRBJ2-1
CDR3aa: CASSLEGLSYNEQFF
CDR3nt: TGTGCCAGCAGCTTAGAGGGGCTATCCTACAATGAGCAGTTCTTC

v_gene: TRBV19
abundance: few
d_gene: TRBD2
j_gene: TRBJ2-1
CDR3aa: CASQTSGTVRDEQFF
CDR3nt: TGTGCCAGTCAGACTAGCGGGACAGTCCGCGATGAGCAGTTCTTC

v_gene: TRBV7-2
abundance: few
d_gene: TRBD1
j_gene: TRBJ2-1
CDR3aa: CASSSGTGSYNEQFF
CDR3nt: TGTGCCAGCAGCTCCGGGACAGGGTCCTACAATGAGCAGTTCTTC

v_gene: TRBV19
abundance: NA
d_gene: TRBD1
j_gene: TRBJ2-4
CDR3aa: CASSITPRTGAKNIQYF
CDR3nt: TGTGCCAGTAGTATCACCCCCCGGACAGGGGCCAAAAACATTCAGTACTTC

v_gene: TRBV7-2
abundance: few
d_gene: TRBD2
j_gene: TRBJ2-5
CDR3aa: CASSPTSAQETQYF
CDR3nt: TGTGCCAGCAGCCCGACTAGCGCCCAAGAGACCCAGTACTTC

v_gene: TRBV7-2
abundance: few
d_gene: TRBD1
j_gene: TRBJ2-5
CDR3aa: CASSSDREETQYF
CDR3nt: TGTGCCAGCAGTTCCGACAGGGAAGAGACCCAGTACTTC

v_gene: TRBV7-9
abundance: few
d_gene: TRBD1
j_gene: TRBJ2-5
CDR3aa: CASSPGQGETQYF
CDR3nt: TGTGCCAGCAGCCCTGGACAGGGTGAGACCCAGTACTTC

v_gene: TRBV19
abundance: few
d_gene: NA
j_gene: TRBJ2-7
CDR3aa: CASSRTGEGREQYF
CDR3nt: TGTGCCAGTAGTCGCACCGGGGAAGGCCGCGAGCAGTACTTC

v_gene: TRBV30
abundance: few
d_gene: TRBD2
j_gene: TRBJ2-5
CDR3aa: CAWTGLAGGRQETQYF
CDR3nt: TGTGCCTGGACGGGACTAGCGGGAGGACGCCAAGAGACCCAGTACTTC

v_gene: TRBV5-4
abundance: NA
d_gene: NA
j_gene: TRBJ2-4
CDR3aa: CASSLDGAKNIQYF
CDR3nt: TGTGCCAGCAGCTTGGACGGGGCCAAAAACATTCAGTACTTC

v_gene: TRBV30
abundance: few
d_gene: TRBD1
j_gene: TRBJ2-5
CDR3aa: CAWRATGATQYF
CDR3nt: TGTGCCTGGAGGGCTACAGGGGCGACCCAGTACTTC

v_gene: TRBV6-1
abundance: NA
d_gene: NA
j_gene: TRBJ1-5
CDR3aa: CASSQVVGGQPQHF
CDR3nt: TGTGCCAGCAGTCAGGTCGTGGGTGGTCAGCCCCAGCATTTT

v_gene: TRBV12-5
abundance: few
d_gene: TRBD2
j_gene: TRBJ2-3
CDR3aa: CASGSPFLAGKDTQYF
CDR3nt: TGTGCTAGTGGTTCTCCGTTCCTAGCGGGGAAAGATACGCAGTATTTT

v_gene: TRBV29-1
abundance: NA
d_gene: NA
j_gene: TRBJ2-3
CDR3aa: CSVSEDTQYF
CDR3nt: TGCAGCGTTAGCGAAGATACGCAGTATTTT

v_gene: TRBV2
abundance: few
d_gene: NA
j_gene: TRBJ2-5
CDR3aa: CASSEKGEETQYF
CDR3nt: TGTGCCAGCAGTGAAAAGGGAGAGGAGACCCAGTACTTC

v_gene: TRBV4-1
abundance: NA
d_gene: NA
j_gene: TRBJ2-3
CDR3aa: CASSSAGRSSTDTQYF
CDR3nt: TGCGCCAGCAGCTCCGCAGGGCGGTCTAGCACAGATACGCAGTATTTT

v_gene: TRBV5-1
abundance: few
d_gene: NA
j_gene: TRBJ2-1
CDR3aa: CASSLGTAYNEQFF
CDR3nt: TGCGCCAGCAGCTTGGGGACTGCCTACAATGAGCAGTTCTTC

v_gene: TRBV29-1
abundance: NA
d_gene: TRBD1
j_gene: TRBJ2-1
CDR3aa: CSGRDRGPNEQFF
CDR3nt: TGCAGCGGCCGGGACAGGGGCCCGAATGAGCAGTTCTTC

v_gene: TRBV14
abundance: NA
d_gene: TRBD1
j_gene: TRBJ1-4
CDR3aa: CASSQGQGARSF
CDR3nt: TGTGCCAGCAGCCAAGGACAGGGGGCTCGGAGTTTT

v_gene: TRBV30
abundance: few
d_gene: NA
j_gene: TRBJ2-5
CDR3aa: CASSSRGGVETQYF
CDR3nt: TGTGCCTCCTCCTCCCGAGGGGGAGTGGAGACCCAGTACTTC

v_gene: TRBV11-2
abundance: few
d_gene: NA
j_gene: TRBJ1-1
CDR3aa: CASSLVLLRGTEAFF
CDR3nt: TGTGCCAGCAGCTTAGTGCTACTTAGGGGCACTGAAGCTTTCTTT

v_gene: TRBV30
abundance: few
d_gene: TRBD1
j_gene: TRBJ1-4
CDR3aa: CAWRDRVGHEKLFF
CDR3nt: TGTGCCTGGAGGGACAGGGTCGGTCATGAAAAACTGTTTTTT

v_gene: TRBV30
abundance: NA
d_gene: TRBD2
j_gene: TRBJ2-1
CDR3aa: CAWGTSGNYNEQFF
CDR3nt: TGTGCCTGGGGGACTAGCGGGAACTACAATGAGCAGTTCTTC

v_gene: TRBV7-3
abundance: few
d_gene: TRBD1
j_gene: TRBJ2-7
CDR3aa: CASRSPGQSSYEQYF
CDR3nt: TGTGCCAGCAGGTCCCCGGGACAGTCCTCCTACGAGCAGTACTTC

v_gene: TRBV10-3
abundance: NA
d_gene: TRBD1
j_gene: TRBJ2-7
CDR3aa: CAISSPQGSYDEQYF
CDR3nt: TGTGCCATCAGCTCCCCACAGGGGAGCTACGACGAGCAGTACTTC

v_gene: TRBV5-1
abundance: few
d_gene: TRBD1
j_gene: TRBJ2-1
CDR3aa: CASANEPGQGLHEQFF
CDR3nt: TGCGCCAGCGCGAACGAACCGGGACAGGGCCTACATGAGCAGTTCTTC

v_gene: TRBV19
abundance: NA
d_gene: TRBD1
j_gene: TRBJ1-1
CDR3aa: CASHRGPNTEAFF
CDR3nt: TGTGCCAGTCACAGGGGGCCGAACACTGAAGCTTTCTTT

v_gene: TRBV4-1
abundance: NA
d_gene: NA
j_gene: TRBJ2-7
CDR3aa: CASSQPGRERTYEQYF
CDR3nt: TGCGCCAGCAGCCAACCCGGCCGGGAACGCACCTACGAGCAGTACTTC

v_gene: TRBV29-1
abundance: NA
d_gene: TRBD1
j_gene: TRBJ2-1
CDR3aa: CSVGPSGTGVNEQFF
CDR3nt: TGCAGCGTTGGTCCCTCTGGGACAGGGGTCAATGAGCAGTTCTTC

v_gene: TRBV30
abundance: NA
d_gene: NA
j_gene: TRBJ2-7
CDR3aa: CATGTPREQYF
CDR3nt: TGTGCCACCGGGACTCCACGCGAGCAGTACTTC

v_gene: TRBV5-1
abundance: NA
d_gene: TRBD2
j_gene: TRBJ2-7
CDR3aa: CASSSGLAGVLGTYEQYF
CDR3nt: TGCGCCAGCAGTTCGGGACTAGCGGGAGTATTGGGCACCTACGAGCAGTACTTC

v_gene: TRBV7-9
abundance: NA
d_gene: NA
j_gene: TRBJ1-3
CDR3aa: CASRGASGNTIYF
CDR3nt: TGTGCCAGCAGAGGAGCCTCTGGAAACACCATATATTTT

v_gene: TRBV30
abundance: NA
d_gene: NA
j_gene: TRBJ1-3
CDR3aa: CAWSVTGSGNTIYF
CDR3nt: TGTGCCTGGAGTGTAACCGGGTCTGGAAACACCATATATTTT

v_gene: TRBV7-9
abundance: NA
d_gene: TRBD1
j_gene: TRBJ2-6
CDR3aa: CASSIGQGLSGANVLTF
CDR3nt: TGTGCCAGCAGCATTGGACAGGGGTTGTCTGGGGCCAACGTCCTGACTTTC

v_gene: TRBV19
abundance: NA
d_gene: NA
j_gene: TRBJ2-1
CDR3aa: CASSPLGTASYNEQFF
CDR3nt: TGTGCCAGTAGTCCCCTAGGAACGGCATCCTACAATGAGCAGTTCTTC

v_gene: TRBV5-1
abundance: NA
d_gene: TRBD2
j_gene: TRBJ2-3
CDR3aa: CASSSGLAGGLTDTQYF
CDR3nt: TGCGCCAGCAGCTCGGGACTAGCGGGGGGATTAACAGATACGCAGTATTTT